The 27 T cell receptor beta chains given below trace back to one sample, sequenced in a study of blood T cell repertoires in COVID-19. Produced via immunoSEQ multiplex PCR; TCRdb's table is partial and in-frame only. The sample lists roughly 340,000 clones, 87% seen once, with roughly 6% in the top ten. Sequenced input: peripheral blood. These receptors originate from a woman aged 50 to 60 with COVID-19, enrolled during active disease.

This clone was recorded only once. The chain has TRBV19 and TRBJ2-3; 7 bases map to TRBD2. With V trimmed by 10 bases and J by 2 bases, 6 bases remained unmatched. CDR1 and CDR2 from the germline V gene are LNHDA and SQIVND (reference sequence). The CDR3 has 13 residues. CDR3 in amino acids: CAIRDYYTDTQYF. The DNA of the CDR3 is TGTGCCATCCGGGACTACTACACAGATACGCAGTATTTT. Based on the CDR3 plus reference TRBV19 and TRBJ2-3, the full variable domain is DGGITQSPKYLFRKEGQNVTLSCEQNLNHDAMYWYRQDPGQGLRLIYYSQIVNDFQKGDIAEGYSVSREKKESFPLTVTSAQKNPTAFYLCAIRDYYTDTQYFGPGTRLTVL.

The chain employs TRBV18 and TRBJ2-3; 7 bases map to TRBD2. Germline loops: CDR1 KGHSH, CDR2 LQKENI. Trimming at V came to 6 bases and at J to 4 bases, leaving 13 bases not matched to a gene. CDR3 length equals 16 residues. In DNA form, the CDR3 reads TGTGCCAGCTCTCTGCTGAACGCGGGAGTCGCAGATACGCAGTATTTT. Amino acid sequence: CASSLLNAGVADTQYF.

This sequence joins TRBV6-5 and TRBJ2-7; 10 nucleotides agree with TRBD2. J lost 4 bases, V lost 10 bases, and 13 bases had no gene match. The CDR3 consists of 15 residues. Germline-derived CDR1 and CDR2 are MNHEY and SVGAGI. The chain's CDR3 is CAILEVTSGKYEQYF. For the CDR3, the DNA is TGTGCCATCCTCGAAGTAACTAGCGGGAAATACGAGCAGTACTTC.

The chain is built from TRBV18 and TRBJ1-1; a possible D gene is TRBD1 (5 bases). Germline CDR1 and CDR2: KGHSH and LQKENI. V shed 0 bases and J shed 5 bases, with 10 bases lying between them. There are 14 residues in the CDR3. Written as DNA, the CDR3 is TGTGCCAGCTCACCACCGGGGTCAGGGACTGAAGCTTTCTTT. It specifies CASSPPGSGTEAFF.

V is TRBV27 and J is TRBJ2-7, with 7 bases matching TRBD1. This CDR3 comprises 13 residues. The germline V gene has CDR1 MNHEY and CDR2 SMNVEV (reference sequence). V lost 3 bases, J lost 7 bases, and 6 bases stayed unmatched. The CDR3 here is CASSFSAGGEQYF. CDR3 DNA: TGTGCCAGCAGTTTTTCGGCAGGGGGAGAGCAGTACTTC.

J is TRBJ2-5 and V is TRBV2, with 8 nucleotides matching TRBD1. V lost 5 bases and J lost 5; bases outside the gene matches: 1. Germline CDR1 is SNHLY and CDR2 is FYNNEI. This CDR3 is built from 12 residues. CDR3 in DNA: TGTGCCAGCAGTTACAGGGGGGAGACCCAGTACTTC. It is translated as CASSYRGETQYF.

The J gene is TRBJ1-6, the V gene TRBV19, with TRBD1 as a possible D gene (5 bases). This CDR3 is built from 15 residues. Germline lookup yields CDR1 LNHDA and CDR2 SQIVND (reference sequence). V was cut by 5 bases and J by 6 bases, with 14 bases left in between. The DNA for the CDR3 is TGTGCCAGTAGTGCCTCAGGGTATCCTAATTCACCCCTCCACTTT. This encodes CASSASGYPNSPLHF.

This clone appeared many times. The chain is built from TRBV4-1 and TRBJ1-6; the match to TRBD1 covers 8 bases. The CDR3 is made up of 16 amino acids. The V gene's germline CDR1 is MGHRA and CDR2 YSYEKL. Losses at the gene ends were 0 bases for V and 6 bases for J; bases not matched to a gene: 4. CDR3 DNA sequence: TGCGCCAGCAGCCAAGATCGGGGACAGGTTAATTCACCCCTCCACTTT. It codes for CASSQDRGQVNSPLHF.

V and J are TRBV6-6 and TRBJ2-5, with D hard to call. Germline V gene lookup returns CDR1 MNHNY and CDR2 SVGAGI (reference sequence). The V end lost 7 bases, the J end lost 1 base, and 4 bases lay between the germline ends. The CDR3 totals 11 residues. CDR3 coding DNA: TGTGCCAGCACAGGCCAAGAGACCCAGTACTTC. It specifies CASTGQETQYF.

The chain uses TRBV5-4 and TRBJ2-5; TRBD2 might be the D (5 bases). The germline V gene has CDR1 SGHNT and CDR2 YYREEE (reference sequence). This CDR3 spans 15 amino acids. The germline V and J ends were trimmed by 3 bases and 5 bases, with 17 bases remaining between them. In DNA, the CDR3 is TGTGCCAGCAGCTCCCTCGGGGTATATGGGGAGACCCAGTACTTC. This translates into CASSSLGVYGETQYF.

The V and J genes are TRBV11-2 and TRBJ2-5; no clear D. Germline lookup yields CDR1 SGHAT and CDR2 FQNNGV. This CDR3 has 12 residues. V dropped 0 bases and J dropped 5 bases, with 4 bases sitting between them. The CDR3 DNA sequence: TGTGCCAGCAGCTTAGATCGGGAGACCCAGTACTTC. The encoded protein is CASSLDRETQYF.

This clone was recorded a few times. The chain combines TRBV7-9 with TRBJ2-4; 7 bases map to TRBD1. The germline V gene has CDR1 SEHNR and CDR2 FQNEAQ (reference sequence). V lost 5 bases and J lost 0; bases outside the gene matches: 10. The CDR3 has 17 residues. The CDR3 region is CASSATGLTVAKNIQYF. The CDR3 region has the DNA TGTGCCAGCAGCGCGACAGGGCTCACCGTAGCCAAAAACATTCAGTACTTC. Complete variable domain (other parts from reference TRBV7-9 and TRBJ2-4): DTGVSQNPRHKITKRGQNVTFRCDPISEHNRLYWYRQTLGQGPEFLTYFQNEAQLEKSRLLSDRFSAERPKGSFSTLEIQRTEQGDSAMYLCASSATGLTVAKNIQYFGAGTRLSVL.

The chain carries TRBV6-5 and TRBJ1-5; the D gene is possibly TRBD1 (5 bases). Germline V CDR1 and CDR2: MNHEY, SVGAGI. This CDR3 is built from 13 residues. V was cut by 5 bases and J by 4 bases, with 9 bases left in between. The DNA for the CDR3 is TGTGCCAGCAGTCGACGGACAAATCAGCCCCAGCATTTT. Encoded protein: CASSRRTNQPQHF.

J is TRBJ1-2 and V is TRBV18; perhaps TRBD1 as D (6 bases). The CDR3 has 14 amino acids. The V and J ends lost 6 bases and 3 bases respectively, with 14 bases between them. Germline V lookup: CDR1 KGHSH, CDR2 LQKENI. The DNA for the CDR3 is TGTGCCAGCTCGAAGGGGGAAGGGTACTATGGCTACACCTTC. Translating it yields CASSKGEGYYGYTF.

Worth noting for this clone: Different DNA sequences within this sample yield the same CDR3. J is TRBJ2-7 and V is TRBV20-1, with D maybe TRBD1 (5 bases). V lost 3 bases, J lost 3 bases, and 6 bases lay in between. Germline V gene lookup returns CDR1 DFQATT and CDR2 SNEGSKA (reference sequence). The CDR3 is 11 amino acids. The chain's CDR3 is CSASRGYEQYF. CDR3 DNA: TGCAGTGCTAGTAGGGGCTACGAGCAGTACTTC.

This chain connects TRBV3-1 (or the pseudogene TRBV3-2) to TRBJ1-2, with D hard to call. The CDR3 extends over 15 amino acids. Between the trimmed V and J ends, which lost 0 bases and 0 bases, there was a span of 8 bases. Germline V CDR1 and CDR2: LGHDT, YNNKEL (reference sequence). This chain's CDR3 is CASSQDYLPNYGYTF. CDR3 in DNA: TGTGCCAGCAGCCAAGATTACTTACCTAACTATGGCTACACCTTC.

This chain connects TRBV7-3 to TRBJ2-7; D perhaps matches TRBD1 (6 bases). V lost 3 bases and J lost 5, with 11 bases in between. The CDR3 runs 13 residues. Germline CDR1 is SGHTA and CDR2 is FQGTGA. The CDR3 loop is CASSLDRANEQYF. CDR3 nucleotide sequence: TGTGCCAGCAGCTTGGACAGAGCGAACGAGCAGTACTTC.

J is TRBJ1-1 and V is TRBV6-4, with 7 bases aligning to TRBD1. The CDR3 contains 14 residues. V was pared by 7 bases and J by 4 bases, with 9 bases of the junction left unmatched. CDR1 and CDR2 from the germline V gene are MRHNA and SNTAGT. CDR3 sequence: CASKKGGASTEAFF. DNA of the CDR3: TGTGCCAGCAAAAAAGGGGGCGCGAGCACTGAAGCTTTCTTT.

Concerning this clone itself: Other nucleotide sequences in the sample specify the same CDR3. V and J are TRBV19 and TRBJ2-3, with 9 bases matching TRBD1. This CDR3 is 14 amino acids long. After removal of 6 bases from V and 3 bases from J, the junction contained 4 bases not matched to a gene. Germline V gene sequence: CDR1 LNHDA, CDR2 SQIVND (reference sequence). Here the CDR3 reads CASSLDRGTDTQYF. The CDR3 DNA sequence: TGTGCCAGTAGCTTAGACAGGGGGACAGATACGCAGTATTTT.

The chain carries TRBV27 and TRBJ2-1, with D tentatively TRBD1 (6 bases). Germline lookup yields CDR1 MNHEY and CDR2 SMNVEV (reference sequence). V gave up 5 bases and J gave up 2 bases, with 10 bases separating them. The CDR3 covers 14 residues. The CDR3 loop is CASSSGGAYNEQFF. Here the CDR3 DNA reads TGTGCCAGCAGTAGTGGGGGCGCCTACAATGAGCAGTTCTTC.

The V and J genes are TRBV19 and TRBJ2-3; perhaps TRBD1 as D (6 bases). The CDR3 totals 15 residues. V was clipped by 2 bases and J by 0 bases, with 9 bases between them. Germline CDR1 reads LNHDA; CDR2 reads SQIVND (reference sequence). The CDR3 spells CASSITDRSTDTQYF. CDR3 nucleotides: TGTGCCAGTAGTATAACGGACAGAAGCACAGATACGCAGTATTTT. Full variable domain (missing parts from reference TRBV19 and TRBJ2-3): DGGITQSPKYLFRKEGQNVTLSCEQNLNHDAMYWYRQDPGQGLRLIYYSQIVNDFQKGDIAEGYSVSREKKESFPLTVTSAQKNPTAFYLCASSITDRSTDTQYFGPGTRLTVL.

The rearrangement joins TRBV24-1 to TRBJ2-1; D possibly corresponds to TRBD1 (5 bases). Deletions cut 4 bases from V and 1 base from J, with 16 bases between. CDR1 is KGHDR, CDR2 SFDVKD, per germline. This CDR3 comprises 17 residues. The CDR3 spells CATSDHDSLGSYNEQFF. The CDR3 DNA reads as TGTGCCACCAGTGACCATGACAGTCTAGGGTCCTACAATGAGCAGTTCTTC.

The CDR3 spells CASSLSLPGGGHTIYF. In nucleotides, the CDR3 is TGTGCCAGCAGTTTATCGCTTCCAGGGGGCGGACACACCATATATTTT. This rearrangement joins TRBV27 to TRBJ1-3, with 8 bases lining up with TRBD1. CDR3 length: 16 amino acids. J lost 8 bases, V lost 0 bases, and 9 bases had no gene match. Germline loops: CDR1 MNHEY, CDR2 SMNVEV (reference sequence).

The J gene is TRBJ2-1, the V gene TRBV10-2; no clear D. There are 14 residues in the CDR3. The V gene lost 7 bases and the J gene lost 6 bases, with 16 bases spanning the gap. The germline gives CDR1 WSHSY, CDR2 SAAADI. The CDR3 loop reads CASMADLAVNEQFF. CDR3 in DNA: TGCGCCAGCATGGCGGATCTCGCTGTCAATGAGCAGTTCTTC.

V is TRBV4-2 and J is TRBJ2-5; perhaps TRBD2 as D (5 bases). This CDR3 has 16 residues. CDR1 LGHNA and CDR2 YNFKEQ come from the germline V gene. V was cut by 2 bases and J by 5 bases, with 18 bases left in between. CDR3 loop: CASSQLAFYVGETQYF. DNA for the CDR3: TGTGCCAGCAGCCAATTAGCGTTCTACGTTGGGGAGACCCAGTACTTC.

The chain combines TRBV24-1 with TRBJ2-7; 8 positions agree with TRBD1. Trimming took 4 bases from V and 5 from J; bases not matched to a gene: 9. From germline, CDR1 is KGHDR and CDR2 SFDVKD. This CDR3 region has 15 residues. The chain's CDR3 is CATSERGQGSHEQYF. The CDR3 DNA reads TGTGCCACCAGTGAACGCGGACAGGGAAGCCACGAGCAGTACTTC.

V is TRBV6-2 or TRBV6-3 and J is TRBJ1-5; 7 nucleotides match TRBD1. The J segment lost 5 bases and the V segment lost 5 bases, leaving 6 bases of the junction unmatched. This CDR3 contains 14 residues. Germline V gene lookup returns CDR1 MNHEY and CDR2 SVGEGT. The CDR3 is CASSADRADQPQHF. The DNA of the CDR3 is TGTGCCAGCAGTGCCGACAGGGCGGATCAGCCCCAGCATTTT.